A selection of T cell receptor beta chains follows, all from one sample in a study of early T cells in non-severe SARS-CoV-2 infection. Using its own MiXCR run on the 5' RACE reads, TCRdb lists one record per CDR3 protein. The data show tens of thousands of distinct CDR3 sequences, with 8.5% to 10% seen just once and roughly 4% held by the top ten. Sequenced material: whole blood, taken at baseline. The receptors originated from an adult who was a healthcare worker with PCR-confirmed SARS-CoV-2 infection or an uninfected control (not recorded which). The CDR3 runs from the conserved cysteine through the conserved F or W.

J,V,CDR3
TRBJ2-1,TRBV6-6,CASSSDRVLGNEQFF
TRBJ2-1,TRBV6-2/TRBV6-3,CASSARGTTTDNEQFF
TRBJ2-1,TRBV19,CASSKSPTQYNEQFF
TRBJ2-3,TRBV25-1,CASSRRVTDTQYF
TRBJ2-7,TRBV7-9,CASSLGAAVSYEQYF
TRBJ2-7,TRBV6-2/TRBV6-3,CASSYVYEQYF
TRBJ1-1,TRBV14,CASSKRTYTEAFF
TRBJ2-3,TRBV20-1,CSFSRGAGPPTDTQYF
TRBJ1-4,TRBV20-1,CSARAYVGEKLFF
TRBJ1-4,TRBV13,CASSPRGGTGEKLFF
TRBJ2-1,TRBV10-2,CASSQGLAGNNEQFF
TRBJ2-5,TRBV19,CASSNGETQYF
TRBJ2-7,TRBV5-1,CASNLEPVGRGEQYF
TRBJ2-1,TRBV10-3,CAITGGGTSGPDEQFF
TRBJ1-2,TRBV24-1,CATSDPQGYGYTF
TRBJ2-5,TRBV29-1,CSVELAGGRAETQYF
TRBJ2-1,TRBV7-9,CASSRGLQGGSEQFF
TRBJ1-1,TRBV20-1,CSARQHQGEAFF
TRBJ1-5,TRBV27,CASSFMRDQPQHF
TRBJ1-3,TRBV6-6,CASSFPTGAGNTIYF
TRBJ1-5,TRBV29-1,CTSPHQPQHF
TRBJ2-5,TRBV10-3,CAISSAGLAGSEETQYF